A selection of T cell receptor beta chains follows, all from one sample in a study of T-cell reconstitution after alpha-beta-depleted transplantation in children. In TCRdb, the PCR reads were re-called with MiXCR into one record per CDR3 protein. The sample consists of approximately 400,000 distinct CDR3 sequences, 15% to 20% of them appearing once. The input for sequencing was PBMCs, mostly from graft donor cells, taken 360 days after TCRalphabeta/CD19-depleted stem cell transplant. The receptors here all came from a boy under two years old who had a stem cell transplant for Wiskott-Aldrich syndrome, so the T cells may come from the graft donor. Each CDR3 is given with its conserved first and last residue. A D gene is named only where the DNA matches it firmly. Not all rows give a size; the values are once, few, many and, for expanded clones, a class.

TRBV12-3/TRBV12-4	.	.	11	TRBJ2-5	CASNLGGTQYF	TGTGCCAGCAATCTTGGCGGAACCCAGTACTTC
TRBV5-1	few	.	11	TRBJ2-7	CASSHGGEQYF	TGCGCCAGCAGCCATGGAGGGGAGCAGTACTTC
TRBV10-3	few	.	17	TRBJ2-1	CAISEKEAGSSYNEQFF	TGTGCCATCAGTGAAAAGGAGGCAGGGAGCTCCTACAATGAGCAGTTCTTC
TRBV28	few	TRBD1	14	TRBJ2-7	CASSPGQGDYEQYF	TGTGCCAGCTCCCCGGGACAGGGGGACTACGAGCAGTACTTC
TRBV30	few	.	12	TRBJ2-4	CAATGFGNIQYF	TGTGCCGCCACAGGGTTCGGAAACATTCAGTACTTC
TRBV20-1	.	TRBD2	19	TRBJ2-1	CSAYPGTSLGGHKVNEQFF	TGCAGTGCTTACCCCGGGACTAGTTTAGGGGGACACAAGGTGAATGAGCAGTTCTTC
TRBV7-9	.	.	15	TRBJ1-1	CASSYPNRVNTEAFF	TGTGCCAGCAGCTACCCTAACAGGGTCAACACTGAAGCTTTCTTT
TRBV5-1	many	TRBD2	13	TRBJ2-2	CASSFTSAGELFF	TGCGCCAGCAGCTTCACTAGCGCCGGGGAGCTGTTTTTT
TRBV4-1	few	.	20	TRBJ2-3	CASSQDGLGRLLGLTDTQYF	TGCGCCAGCAGCCAAGATGGGTTGGGGCGACTCCTCGGGCTCACAGATACGCAGTATTTT
TRBV28	few	TRBD2	19	TRBJ2-3	CASSLPDGLAGFAADTQYF	TGTGCCAGCAGTTTACCTGATGGTCTAGCGGGGTTTGCGGCAGATACGCAGTATTTT
TRBV20-1	few	.	14	TRBJ2-7	CSAMGTFPFYEQYF	TGCAGTGCGATGGGGACTTTTCCATTCTACGAGCAGTACTTC
TRBV5-1	many	.	15	TRBJ2-3	CASSSWTDSTGTQYF	TGCGCCAGCAGCTCGTGGACGGACAGTACGGGTACGCAGTATTTT
TRBV20-1	.	.	14	TRBJ1-5	CSAGQTFNNQPQHF	TGCAGTGCTGGACAGACGTTTAACAATCAGCCCCAGCATTTT
TRBV29-1	many	TRBD1	13	TRBJ1-1	CSVGQGANTEAFF	TGCAGCGTGGGACAGGGGGCGAACACTGAAGCTTTCTTT
TRBV12-3/TRBV12-4	.	.	11	TRBJ2-5	CASSSSSAQYF	TGTGCCAGCAGTTCTTCTAGCGCCCAGTACTTC
TRBV28	few	.	14	TRBJ1-1	CASSLRRENTEAFF	TGTGCCAGCAGTTTAAGGCGGGAGAACACTGAAGCTTTCTTT
TRBV27	few	.	14	TRBJ1-6	CASSPWQGHSPLHF	TGTGCCAGCAGCCCATGGCAGGGGCATTCACCCCTCCACTTT
TRBV9	few	.	14	TRBJ2-2	CASSPPTLTGELFF	TGTGCCAGCAGCCCTCCGACCCTTACCGGGGAGCTGTTTTTT
TRBV5-1	.	.	15	TRBJ2-1	CASSSQVGSYNEQFF	TGCGCCAGCAGCTCCCAGGTGGGCTCCTACAATGAGCAGTTCTTC
TRBV24-1	.	.	13	TRBJ2-3	CATSDLSGDTQYF	TGTGCCACCAGTGATTTGAGCGGAGATACGCAGTATTTT
TRBV18	.	.	15	TRBJ1-1	CASSPLADLNTEAFF	TGTGCCAGCTCACCCCTCGCAGATCTGAACACTGAAGCTTTCTTT
TRBV7-9	few	.	14	TRBJ2-7	CASSSPGRSDEQYF	TGTGCCAGCAGCTCGCCGGGCCGATCCGACGAGCAGTACTTC
TRBV12-3/TRBV12-4	.	TRBD2	15	TRBJ2-1	CASSDGTSGRGGQFF	TGTGCCAGCAGTGACGGGACTAGCGGGAGAGGGGGACAGTTCTTC
TRBV12-3/TRBV12-4	few	.	12	TRBJ1-5	CASSLRPQPQHF	TGTGCCAGCAGTTTACGCCCCCAGCCCCAGCATTTT
TRBV19	.	TRBD2	16	TRBJ2-1	CASSTDTSGDYNEQFF	TGTGCCAGTAGTACTGATACTAGCGGTGACTACAATGAGCAGTTCTTC
TRBV11-2	.	TRBD2	19	TRBJ2-2	CASSLFRGLAGMNTGELFF	TGTGCCAGCAGCTTATTCCGAGGACTAGCGGGGATGAACACCGGGGAGCTGTTTTTT
TRBV11-2	few	.	15	TRBJ2-7	CASSFQGTGFYEQYF	TGTGCCAGCAGCTTCCAGGGCACGGGCTTTTACGAGCAGTACTTC
TRBV6-6	once	.	13	TRBJ2-5	CASRSGVQETQYF	TGTGCCAGCAGGAGCGGAGTCCAAGAGACCCAGTACTTC
TRBV20-1	many	TRBD2	12	TRBJ2-5	CSARGLGGSQYF	TGCAGTGCTAGGGGCCTCGGGGGGTCCCAGTACTTC
TRBV25-1	.	.	12	TRBJ1-6	CASSEASFPLHF	TGTGCCAGCAGTGAAGCGAGTTTCCCCCTCCACTTT
TRBV6-1	.	.	14	TRBJ2-7	CASSEETESYEQYF	TGTGCCAGCAGTGAAGAAACGGAATCCTACGAGCAGTACTTC
TRBV7-6	few	TRBD1	14	TRBJ2-2	CASRTGQDTGELFF	TGTGCCAGCAGGACGGGACAGGACACCGGGGAGCTGTTTTTT
TRBV10-2	few	.	15	TRBJ2-5	CASRQGKVYQETQYF	TGCGCCAGCAGGCAGGGGAAGGTGTACCAAGAGACCCAGTACTTC
TRBV7-6	many	.	13	TRBJ2-7	CASSLGITYEQYF	TGTGCCAGCAGCTTAGGCATTACCTACGAGCAGTACTTC
TRBV29-1	.	.	13	TRBJ2-7	CSVGAQQVDEQYF	TGCAGCGTTGGGGCACAACAGGTCGACGAGCAGTACTTC
TRBV4-1	.	.	18	TRBJ2-6	CASSQAQATRSGANVLTF	TGCGCCAGCAGCCAAGCTCAGGCGACGCGCTCTGGGGCCAACGTCCTGACTTTC
TRBV18	.	.	16	TRBJ2-1	CASSPELGQFYNEQFF	TGTGCCAGCTCACCAGAGCTTGGGCAGTTCTACAATGAGCAGTTCTTC
TRBV18	.	TRBD1	17	TRBJ2-3	CASSPTPGQGRTDTQYF	TGTGCCAGCTCACCGACCCCGGGACAGGGACGCACAGATACGCAGTATTTT
TRBV25-1	.	.	11	TRBJ2-1	CASSETGSQFF	TGTGCCAGCAGTGAAACAGGTTCGCAGTTCTTC
TRBV29-1	.	.	13	TRBJ1-1	CSGGIGVNTEAFF	TGCAGCGGGGGCATAGGGGTAAACACTGAAGCTTTCTTT
TRBV4-1	few	TRBD2	16	TRBJ2-3	CASSQDRLAGTDTQYF	TGCGCCAGCAGCCAAGATCGGCTAGCGGGCACAGATACGCAGTATTTT
TRBV11-3	.	.	16	TRBJ2-1	CASSLDGGTDYNEQFF	TGTGCCAGCAGCTTAGACGGGGGGACAGATTACAATGAGCAGTTCTTC
TRBV24-1	.	.	17	TRBJ2-5	CATSDLTNAGGQETQYF	TGTGCCACCAGTGATCTCACGAACGCGGGGGGACAGGAGACCCAGTACTTC
TRBV7-6	.	TRBD1	22	TRBJ2-7	CASSSELPGQFLFPALIYEQYF	TGTGCCAGCAGCTCCGAGCTCCCGGGACAGTTCCTTTTCCCCGCCCTAATCTACGAGCAGTACTTC
TRBV4-1	.	TRBD1	20	TRBJ2-1	CASSQVTTRLGTASYNEQFF	TGCGCCAGCAGCCAAGTTACCACGCGCCTTGGGACAGCCTCCTACAATGAGCAGTTCTTC
TRBV9	few	.	14	TRBJ2-7	CASSPQWTTGEQYF	TGTGCCAGCAGCCCCCAATGGACTACGGGGGAGCAGTACTTC